The clone carrying this T cell receptor (beta chain) appeared many times. V shed 7 bases, J shed 4 bases, and the junction held 6 bases outside the gene matches. Looked up from germline, CDR1 is KGHDR and CDR2 is SFDVKD. CDR3 length equals 15 residues. Samples came from axillary lymph nodes draining the breast cancer. TCRdb re-derived calls from the multiplex PCR reads in MiXCR, one entry per CDR3 protein. The profile shows approximately 250,000 distinct CDR3 sequences, under 40% of them singletons. These data belong to a study of breast tumors, draining lymph nodes, adjacent tissues. This TCR derives from a female donor with breast cancer. Some clones in this sample may be carry-over from other donors' samples. This chain uses TRBV24-1 with TRBJ2-1; 10 bases line up with TRBD2. The material sequenced was axillary lymph node tissue. The DNA for the CDR3 is TGTGCCACCAGCCCTAGCGGGAGTAGGTACAATGAGCAGTTCTTC. The encoded protein is CATSPSGSRYNEQFF.